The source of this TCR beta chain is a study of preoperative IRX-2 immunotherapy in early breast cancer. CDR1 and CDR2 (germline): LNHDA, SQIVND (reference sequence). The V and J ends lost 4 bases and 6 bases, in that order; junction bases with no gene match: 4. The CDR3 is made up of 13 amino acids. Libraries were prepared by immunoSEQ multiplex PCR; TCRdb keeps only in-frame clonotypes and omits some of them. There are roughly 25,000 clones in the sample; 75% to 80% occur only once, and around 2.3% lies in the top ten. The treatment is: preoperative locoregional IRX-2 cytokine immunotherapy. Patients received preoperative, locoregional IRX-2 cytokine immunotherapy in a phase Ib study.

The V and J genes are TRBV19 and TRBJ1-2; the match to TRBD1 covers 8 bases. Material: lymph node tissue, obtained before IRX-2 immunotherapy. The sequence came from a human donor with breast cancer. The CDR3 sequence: CASSKDRVDGYTF. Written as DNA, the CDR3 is TGTGCCAGTAGTAAGGACAGGGTGGATGGCTACACCTTC.